Listed below are T cell receptor beta chains from one sample, sequenced in a study of identical twins. TCRdb ran MiXCR on the 5' RACE reads and lists one entry per CDR3 protein. In the table there are about 450,000 distinct CDR3 sequences, approximately 17% of which are singletons. The sequencing sample was made of naive T cells sorted from blood. These receptors all stem from a man aged 45-65 years in good health. The CDR3 runs from the conserved cysteine through the conserved F or W. D genes are given only for firm matches. The size entry is marked missing in some rows and otherwise reads once, few, many or a size class.

J gene,clone size,D gene,V gene,CDR3 protein,CDR3 DNA
TRBJ2-2,-,TRBD1,TRBV7-9,CASSHRGQNTGELFF,TGTGCCAGCAGCCACAGGGGGCAGAACACCGGGGAGCTGTTTTTT
TRBJ2-3,few,TRBD1,TRBV24-1,CATSDTGTGWGDTQYF,TGTGCCACCAGTGACACGGGGACAGGCTGGGGAGATACGCAGTATTTT
TRBJ2-2,few,-,TRBV15,CATSRNIGGELFF,TGTGCCACCAGCAGGAACATTGGAGGGGAGCTGTTTTTT
TRBJ2-2,-,-,TRBV12-3/TRBV12-4,CASSLALGNTGELFF,TGTGCCAGCAGTTTAGCTCTGGGGAACACCGGGGAGCTGTTTTTT
TRBJ2-7,many,-,TRBV20-1,CSARDVTYEQYF,TGCAGTGCTAGAGATGTGACCTACGAGCAGTACTTC
TRBJ2-3,-,-,TRBV4-1,CASSQAQRVDTQYF,TGCGCCAGCAGCCAAGCACAGCGCGTGGATACGCAGTATTTT
TRBJ2-7,many,-,TRBV29-1,CSARPGHNYEQYF,TGCAGCGCCCGCCCGGGACACAACTACGAGCAGTACTTC
TRBJ2-7,-,-,TRBV12-3/TRBV12-4,CASRRGYEQYF,TGTGCCAGTAGGAGGGGCTACGAGCAGTACTTC
TRBJ1-1,-,-,TRBV27,CASSAGTTIETEAFF,TGTGCCAGCAGCGCCGGGACAACTATTGAAACTGAAGCTTTCTTT
TRBJ2-7,-,TRBD2,TRBV6-2/TRBV6-3,CASRGLAGYEQYF,TGTGCCAGCAGGGGACTAGCGGGCTACGAGCAGTACTTC
TRBJ2-3,once,TRBD2,TRBV5-1,CASSTRTSGSPDTQYF,TGCGCCAGCAGCACCAGGACTAGCGGGAGTCCAGATACGCAGTATTTT
TRBJ2-7,many,TRBD2,TRBV4-2,CASSQALTSGGGEQYF,TGTGCCAGCAGCCAGGCTCTCACTAGCGGGGGAGGCGAGCAGTACTTC
TRBJ2-7,-,-,TRBV12-3/TRBV12-4,CASRRSSWEQYF,TGTGCCAGCAGGCGTAGTTCTTGGGAGCAGTACTTC
TRBJ2-2,many,TRBD2,TRBV7-2,CASSSEGTTNTGELFF,TGTGCCAGCAGCTCTGAAGGGACTACGAACACCGGGGAGCTGTTTTTT
TRBJ1-2,-,-,TRBV7-9,CASTQQGGYTF,TGTGCCAGCACTCAACAGGGTGGCTACACCTTC
TRBJ2-6,-,-,TRBV12-3/TRBV12-4,CASSFRGVGANVLTF,TGTGCCAGCAGTTTCAGGGGAGTTGGGGCCAACGTCCTGACTTTC
TRBJ1-1,few,TRBD1,TRBV6-2/TRBV6-3,CASKKGQLNTEAFF,TGTGCCAGCAAAAAGGGACAGCTGAACACTGAAGCTTTCTTT
TRBJ2-1,-,-,TRBV20-1,CSASWVGGREQFF,TGCAGTGCTAGTTGGGTCGGGGGAAGGGAGCAGTTCTTC
TRBJ2-1,-,-,TRBV4-3,CASSQWGGAGSYNEQFF,TGCGCCAGCAGCCAATGGGGGGGGGCTGGCTCCTACAATGAGCAGTTCTTC
TRBJ2-4,few,-,TRBV7-2,CASSNRALAKNIQYF,TGTGCCAGCAGTAACCGGGCACTAGCCAAAAACATTCAGTACTTC
TRBJ2-5,few,-,TRBV5-6,CASSLLHQETQYF,TGTGCCAGCAGCTTGCTACACCAAGAGACCCAGTACTTC
TRBJ1-2,-,TRBD1,TRBV19,CASSQTGQGTEGYTF,TGTGCCAGTAGTCAAACCGGACAGGGAACTGAAGGCTACACCTTC
TRBJ2-2,-,-,TRBV6-5,CASSYSGANTGELFF,TGTGCCAGCAGTTACTCGGGGGCGAACACCGGGGAGCTGTTTTTT
TRBJ2-7,-,TRBD1,TRBV25-1,CARQLELRQGSYEQYF,TGTGCCCGCCAACTCGAGCTGAGACAGGGCTCCTACGAGCAGTACTTC
TRBJ2-7,-,-,TRBV3-1,CASSQGPFAYEQYF,TGTGCCAGCAGCCAAGGCCCGTTCGCGTACGAGCAGTACTTC
TRBJ2-3,few,-,TRBV7-8,CASSTKAAPTDTQYF,TGTGCCAGCAGCACAAAGGCCGCTCCCACAGATACGCAGTATTTT
TRBJ2-1,-,TRBD1,TRBV5-1,CASRLGQGDYNEQFF,TGCGCCAGCAGATTGGGACAGGGGGACTACAATGAGCAGTTCTTC
TRBJ2-7,-,-,TRBV7-2,CASSSGLNTYEQYF,TGTGCCAGCAGCTCCGGACTCAACACCTACGAGCAGTACTTC
TRBJ2-7,many,-,TRBV11-2,CASSLDRRSYEQYF,TGTGCCAGCAGCTTAGATCGGCGCTCCTACGAGCAGTACTTC
TRBJ2-3,many,TRBD2,TRBV20-1,CSARDALGAGGTDTQYF,TGCAGTGCTAGAGATGCGTTGGGAGCGGGGGGCACAGATACGCAGTATTTT
TRBJ2-1,many,-,TRBV25-1,CASSVQGRGEQFF,TGTGCCAGCAGTGTGCAGGGACGGGGTGAGCAGTTCTTC
TRBJ2-2,-,-,TRBV7-2,CASSPATTNTGELFF,TGTGCCAGCAGCCCAGCTACGACGAACACCGGGGAGCTGTTTTTT
TRBJ2-5,-,TRBD2,TRBV12-3/TRBV12-4,CASSPIAGGPPGTQYF,TGTGCCAGCAGTCCAATAGCGGGAGGGCCTCCAGGGACCCAGTACTTC
TRBJ2-1,many,TRBD2,TRBV11-1,CASSSDGRAHNEQFF,TGTGCCAGCAGCTCGGATGGGAGGGCACACAATGAGCAGTTCTTC
TRBJ2-1,-,TRBD2,TRBV7-9,CASSGGGHSYNEQFF,TGTGCCAGCAGCGGCGGGGGGCACTCCTACAATGAGCAGTTCTTC
TRBJ2-5,-,TRBD2,TRBV4-2,CASSQISGVETQYF,TGTGCCAGCAGTCAAATTAGCGGGGTGGAGACCCAGTACTTC
TRBJ1-4,many,-,TRBV3-1,CASSQVGLGANEKLFF,TGTGCCAGCAGCCAAGTGGGGTTGGGCGCGAATGAAAAACTGTTTTTT
TRBJ1-5,few,-,TRBV4-3,CASSQVPFNQPQHF,TGCGCCAGCAGCCAAGTCCCCTTCAATCAGCCCCAGCATTTT
TRBJ2-6,-,-,TRBV27,CASSLNSRDTLLAANVLTF,TGTGCCAGCAGTTTAAACTCCCGGGACACCCTGCTTGCGGCCAACGTCCTGACTTTC
TRBJ1-1,few,-,TRBV5-1,CASRAGAVAFF,TGCGCCAGCAGGGCCGGCGCCGTAGCTTTCTTT
TRBJ2-1,-,TRBD2,TRBV20-1,CSQRPGTSGFSYNEQFF,TGCAGTCAAAGACCCGGGACTAGCGGGTTTTCATACAATGAGCAGTTCTTC